The 10 T cell receptor beta chains below were found in one sample sequenced in a study of shared clonotypes between healthy human individuals. Generated by immunoSEQ multiplex PCR, the TCRdb table keeps only in-frame clones and is missing some. The repertoire holds more than 550,000 clones, with just under 75% as singletons. Sequencing used memory CD4+ T cells sorted from blood. Subset described: CD45RA-negative fraction. These receptors all stem from a woman younger than 45 in good health.

V usage is TRBV11-2 and J usage is TRBJ1-1; tentative D call: TRBD1 (5 bases). The CDR3 is 16 amino acids. The V and J ends lost 3 bases and 6 bases respectively, with 20 bases between them. CDR1 and CDR2 (germline): SGHAT, FQNNGV. CDR3 in amino acids: CASSFVLGEGISEAFF. In DNA form, the CDR3 reads TGTGCCAGCAGCTTCGTCCTGGGGGAGGGCATCTCTGAAGCTTTCTTT.

This clone came up once. This chain joins TRBV11-2 and TRBJ2-5; 8 bases match TRBD2. The DNA end is a closer match to TRBJ2-7, so the J assignment may be wrong. CDR1 and CDR2 from the germline V gene are SGHAT and FQNNGV. The length of the CDR3 is 14 residues. CDR3 sequence reads: CASSFLAGPYEQYF. The DNA of the CDR3 is TGTGCCAGCAGCTTCCTAGCGGGTCCCTACGAGCAGTACTTC.

The V gene is TRBV11-3, the J gene TRBJ2-3; D is perhaps TRBD2 (6 bases). The CDR3 runs to 13 residues. Deletions cut 2 bases from V and 4 bases from J, with 7 bases between. Looked up from germline, CDR1 is SGHNT and CDR2 is YENEEA. CDR3 DNA: TGTGCCAGCAGCTTATGGGGGGCAGATACGCAGTATTTT. Its protein product is CASSLWGADTQYF.

In this sample, this clone turned up once. V usage is TRBV18 and J usage is TRBJ2-7; 11 nucleotides align to TRBD2. Trimming cost V 6 bases and J 5 bases; bases outside gene matches: 6. Germline V gene sequence: CDR1 KGHSH, CDR2 LQKENI. The CDR3 extends over 14 amino acids. The DNA of the CDR3 is TGTGCCAGCTCCCCGACTAGCGGGACCAACGAGCAGTACTTC. Translating it yields CASSPTSGTNEQYF.

This clone occurred once. This chain links TRBV18 with TRBJ2-7, with 7 bases identical to TRBD2. This CDR3 is built from 20 residues. Germline loops: CDR1 KGHSH, CDR2 LQKENI. The trim removed 3 bases at V and 2 bases at J, leaving 22 bases unmatched. The chain's CDR3 is CASSPEPLSGLAEPTYEQYF. DNA of the CDR3: TGTGCCAGCTCACCTGAACCTCTGTCGGGGCTAGCGGAACCCACCTACGAGCAGTACTTC.

CDR3 sequence: CASPASGGTNTGELFF. The DNA of the CDR3 is TGTGCCAGTCCAGCTAGCGGGGGGACGAACACCGGGGAGCTGTTTTTT. The rearrangement links TRBV7-3 to TRBJ2-2; TRBD2 aligns across 11 bases. The CDR3 consists of 16 residues. Germline-derived CDR1 and CDR2 are SGHTA and FQGTGA. Germline trimming cut 9 bases from V and 0 bases from J; bases unmatched to any gene: 6.

This clone was seen many times. This rearrangement joins TRBV18 to TRBJ2-7, with 11 bases identical to TRBD1. Germline V lookup: CDR1 KGHSH, CDR2 LQKENI. The CDR3 has 17 residues. J gave up 3 bases and V 3 bases, and 10 bases lay outside the gene matches. The CDR3 sequence is CASSPRGQGVGVYEQYF. The CDR3, as DNA: TGTGCCAGCTCACCGAGGGGACAGGGGGTGGGAGTCTACGAGCAGTACTTC.

A few counts support this clone. The rearrangement links TRBV6-1 to TRBJ2-4, with 8 bases aligning to TRBD2. The V gene's germline CDR1 is MNHNS and CDR2 SASEGT. The CDR3 spans 16 residues. J lost 1 base, V lost 4 bases, and 6 bases had no gene match. CDR3 in amino acids: CASSVGAGVAKNIQYF. In DNA form, the CDR3 reads TGTGCCAGCAGTGTCGGAGCGGGAGTCGCCAAAAACATTCAGTACTTC.

The chain links TRBV5-1 to TRBJ1-5; no definite D call. The germline V gene has CDR1 SGHRS and CDR2 YFSETQ. The CDR3 is 14 residues long. V lost 3 bases, J lost 0 bases, and 7 bases lay in between. This CDR3 reads CASSSDGSNQPQHF. CDR3 in DNA: TGCGCCAGCAGCTCGGACGGTAGCAATCAGCCCCAGCATTTT.

The V and J genes are TRBV28 and TRBJ2-5; 11 nucleotides agree with TRBD2. Per the germline V gene, CDR1 is MDHEN and CDR2 is SYDVKM. Trimming removed 6 bases from V and 3 bases from J; junction bases left unmatched: 6. This CDR3 has 15 amino acids. Written as DNA, the CDR3 is TGTGCCAGCAGCTCTCCGGGACTAGCGGAAGAGACCCAGTACTTC. Translation: CASSSPGLAEETQYF.